Reported below is one TCR beta chain. The CDR3 runs 15 residues. Germline V gene sequence: CDR1 LGHDT, CDR2 YNNKEL (reference sequence). V lost 4 bases to trimming and J lost 4 bases, with 17 bases between them. The data were obtained in a study of CD8+CD57+ T cells in acquired aplastic anemia. The study profiled TCR beta VDJ and CDR3 using genomic DNA as template. TCRdb fed the reads into MiXCR, producing one record per CDR3 protein. The sample lists some 82,000 distinct CDR3 sequences; approximately 46% were seen once. This receptor was taken from a human donor in good health, serving as a control. The sequencing input was sorted CD4+, CD8+, or CD8+CD57+ T cells (not recorded which) from PBMCs. The gene calls are TRBV3-1 and TRBJ2-7; no clear D. The chain's CDR3 is CASSPEIEGEYEQYF. CDR3 nucleotide sequence: TGTGCCAGCAGCCCTGAAATAGAAGGCGAGTACGAGCAGTACTTC.